This TCR beta chain came from a study of regulatory T cells in long-lasting Graves disease. At the level of the study: The criterion for persistent Graves' disease was over 5 years of antithyroid drugs with positive TSH receptor antibodies. Study-level points and caveats: Reduced TCR diversity was observed in persistent Graves' patients versus newly diagnosed patients. Comparison showed that persistent patients shared more public clonotypes (2,741) than new patients (approximately 1,000).

Stated time point: persistent/refractory GD, antithyroid drugs over 5 years with positive TRAb. From RNA extracted from PBMCs, the TCR library was made. Patients were from an endocrinology department in Xi'an, China. Points on this clonotype: Its antigen is not known.

Germline lookup yields CDR1 SGDLS and CDR2 YYNGEE. The CDR3 length is 14 residues. V gave up 3 bases and J gave up 8 bases; unmatched junction bases: 7. iRepertoire HTBI primers and Arm-PCR of CDR3 regions built TCR beta libraries. TCRdb re-analysed the multiplex PCR reads in MiXCR, keeping a single row per CDR3 protein. The sample shows approximately 380,000 distinct CDR3 sequences, around 21% of them seen only once. Sample: peripheral blood mononuclear cells (PBMCs), taken when the disease was refractory, from a patient treated with antithyroid drugs. The source of this sequence is a female donor with Graves disease. This sequence joins TRBV9 and TRBJ1-5; 8 bases fit TRBD1. CDR3 DNA: TGTGCCAGCAGCGGCGACAGGGGACGAAAGCCCCAGCATTTT. As protein: CASSGDRGRKPQHF.